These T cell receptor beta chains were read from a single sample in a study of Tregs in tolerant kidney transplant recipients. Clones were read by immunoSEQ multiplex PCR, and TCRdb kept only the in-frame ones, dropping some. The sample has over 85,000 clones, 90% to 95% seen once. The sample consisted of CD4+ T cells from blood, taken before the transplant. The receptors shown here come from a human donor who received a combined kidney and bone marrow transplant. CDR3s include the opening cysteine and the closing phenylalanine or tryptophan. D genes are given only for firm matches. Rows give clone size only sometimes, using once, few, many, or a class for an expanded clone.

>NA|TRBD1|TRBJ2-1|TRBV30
CACRTGGTYNEQFF
TGTGCCTGTAGGACAGGGGGCACCTACAATGAGCAGTTCTTC
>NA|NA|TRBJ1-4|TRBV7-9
CASSQLTGTNEKLFF
TGTGCCAGCAGCCAACTGACAGGAACTAATGAAAAACTGTTTTTT
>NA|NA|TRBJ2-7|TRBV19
CASRDRGQSSSYEQYF
TGTGCCAGTAGAGACCGAGGGCAGTCTAGCTCCTACGAGCAGTACTTC
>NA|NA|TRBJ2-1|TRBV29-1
CSVETGDYRSYNEQFF
TGCAGCGTTGAGACAGGGGACTACCGCTCCTACAATGAGCAGTTCTTC
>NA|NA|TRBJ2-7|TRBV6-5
CASSYPGSYEQYF
TGTGCCAGCAGTTACCCAGGCTCCTACGAGCAGTACTTC
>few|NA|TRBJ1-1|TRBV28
CASSSPADFGFPEAFF
TGTGCCAGCAGCTCTCCCGCGGACTTCGGTTTCCCTGAAGCTTTCTTT
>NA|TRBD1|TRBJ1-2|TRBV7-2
CASSLAETGRSYTF
TGTGCCAGCAGCTTAGCGGAGACAGGGAGGAGCTACACCTTC
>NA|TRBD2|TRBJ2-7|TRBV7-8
CASSSGLAGSYEQYF
TGTGCCAGCAGCTCGGGACTAGCGGGGTCCTACGAGCAGTACTTC
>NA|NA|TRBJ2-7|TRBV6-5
CASSYSKSVSYEQYF
TGTGCCAGCAGTTACTCGAAGTCAGTCTCCTACGAGCAGTACTTC
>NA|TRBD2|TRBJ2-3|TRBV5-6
CASSLPGLVAGTDTQYF
TGTGCCAGCAGCCTCCCGGGACTAGTTGCTGGCACAGATACGCAGTATTTT
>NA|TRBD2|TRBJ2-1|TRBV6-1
CASSEAPGLGTPGSYNEQFF
TGTGCCAGCAGTGAAGCCCCCGGACTAGGTACGCCAGGCTCCTACAATGAGCAGTTCTTC